The rows below give T cell receptor beta chains drawn from one sample of a study of tumor-infiltrating lymphocytes in primary liver carcinoma. TCRdb independently ran MiXCR on the multiplex PCR reads; one entry per CDR3 protein. This table holds approximately 340,000 distinct CDR3 sequences, roughly 61% found once. The specimen was peripheral blood. The receptors come from a man in his forties with primary liver carcinoma and hepatitis B virus infection. CDR3s leave out the opening cysteine and the closing phenylalanine or tryptophan. Each record gives: D gene, V gene, J gene, CDR3 protein. The D gene is left open where the match is weak.

D: NA
V: TRBV29-1
J: TRBJ2-7
CDR3: SVDVQRNEQY

D: NA
V: TRBV28
J: TRBJ2-7
CDR3: VSAVTYEQY

D: NA
V: TRBV6-2/TRBV6-3
J: TRBJ1-5
CDR3: ASGSSWREVSNQPQH

D: TRBD2
V: TRBV4-1
J: TRBJ2-7
CDR3: ANIQGGLAGDEQY

D: NA
V: TRBV4-2
J: TRBJ1-1
CDR3: ASSHPKVGQLNTEAF

D: TRBD2
V: TRBV11-3
J: TRBJ2-5
CDR3: ASSPGGSGNQETQY

D: NA
V: TRBV6-2/TRBV6-3
J: TRBJ2-7
CDR3: ASSPVVEGGYEQY

D: TRBD1
V: TRBV7-9
J: TRBJ1-1
CDR3: ASSSFRGRDTEAF

D: NA
V: TRBV10-2
J: TRBJ1-5
CDR3: ASSHRLINQPQH

D: TRBD1
V: TRBV14
J: TRBJ1-1
CDR3: ASSQELQGATEAF

D: TRBD1
V: TRBV2
J: TRBJ1-4
CDR3: ASSVGQGPGKLF

D: TRBD1
V: TRBV6-5
J: TRBJ1-5
CDR3: ANSYWPPGQDSNQPQH

D: NA
V: TRBV7-9
J: TRBJ2-5
CDR3: ASSDQGWQETQY

D: NA
V: TRBV29-1
J: TRBJ1-2
CDR3: SAERGYGYT

D: TRBD1
V: TRBV6-6
J: TRBJ2-7
CDR3: ASRITGQGGEQH

D: TRBD1
V: TRBV29-1
J: TRBJ2-3
CDR3: SVEQGVSTDAQY

D: NA
V: TRBV11-2
J: TRBJ2-1
CDR3: ASRLSTSYNEQF

D: NA
V: TRBV4-2
J: TRBJ2-3
CDR3: ASSQERTGGKDTQY

D: NA
V: TRBV6-1
J: TRBJ1-2
CDR3: ASSEVRTSYGYT

D: NA
V: TRBV29-1
J: TRBJ2-3
CDR3: SVVGRAVDTQY

D: TRBD1
V: TRBV7-9
J: TRBJ2-5
CDR3: ANPRGTGQETQY

D: TRBD2
V: TRBV11-2
J: TRBJ2-3
CDR3: ASSLHRGLAYTQY

D: NA
V: TRBV5-6
J: TRBJ2-3
CDR3: ASSSTLSSADTQY

D: TRBD1
V: TRBV29-1
J: TRBJ1-4
CDR3: IVKDRTTNEKLF

D: TRBD1
V: TRBV6-6
J: TRBJ1-5
CDR3: ASRYRGLDGRGQPQH

D: NA
V: TRBV6-5
J: TRBJ1-2
CDR3: ASSYSGNVYT

D: NA
V: TRBV6-1
J: TRBJ2-5
CDR3: ASTKSGWEETQY

D: NA
V: TRBV11-2
J: TRBJ2-3
CDR3: ASSSTTLHTDTQY

D: NA
V: TRBV4-1
J: TRBJ2-5
CDR3: ASSQDPLVDDHISLETQY

D: TRBD1
V: TRBV11-2
J: TRBJ2-7
CDR3: ASSLEGQLYEQY

D: TRBD1
V: TRBV29-1
J: TRBJ2-5
CDR3: SVTDRQGAVKTQY

D: NA
V: TRBV29-1
J: TRBJ2-3
CDR3: IMHRGSGSDTQY

D: NA
V: TRBV28
J: TRBJ2-4
CDR3: ASIRPSDLKNIQY

D: NA
V: TRBV11-2
J: TRBJ2-7
CDR3: ASSLTLTGYEQY

D: NA
V: TRBV11-2
J: TRBJ2-7
CDR3: ASSSRLEQY

D: NA
V: TRBV11-2
J: TRBJ1-2
CDR3: ASGQQYYGYT

D: NA
V: TRBV11-2
J: TRBJ2-3
CDR3: TSSLATTPDTQY

D: NA
V: TRBV4-1
J: TRBJ2-7
CDR3: ASSQSWGNEQY

D: TRBD1
V: TRBV11-2
J: TRBJ1-1
CDR3: ASSSVTGGTEAF

D: TRBD2
V: TRBV7-8
J: TRBJ2-1
CDR3: ASSSPRIGTNGVNEQF

D: NA
V: TRBV11-1
J: TRBJ2-2
CDR3: ASSLDALNTGELF

D: NA
V: TRBV13
J: TRBJ2-2
CDR3: ASRVFGRGGELF

D: NA
V: TRBV11-2
J: TRBJ2-7
CDR3: ASRLMAAYEQY

D: NA
V: TRBV28
J: NA
CDR3: ASSPIGGGAINQPQY

D: TRBD2
V: TRBV11-2
J: TRBJ2-1
CDR3: ASIYLAGGSYNEQF

D: NA
V: TRBV28
J: TRBJ2-7
CDR3: ASRRGIFQGNEQY

D: NA
V: TRBV29-1
J: TRBJ1-5
CDR3: SAISNRPQH

D: NA
V: TRBV6-5
J: TRBJ1-4
CDR3: ASSLDGGGEKLF

D: TRBD2
V: TRBV10-1
J: TRBJ2-3
CDR3: ASTPGRTSGTSTDTQY

D: NA
V: TRBV11-2
J: TRBJ1-4
CDR3: TSSPGIAPTNEKLF

D: NA
V: TRBV2
J: TRBJ1-5
CDR3: ASSVSTPNQPQH

D: NA
V: TRBV6-1
J: TRBJ2-3
CDR3: ASRDGGSGTDTQY